These 32 T cell receptor beta chains originate from one sample sequenced in a study of CD8+ T cells in alopecia areata. Extracted from the samples, RNA was reverse transcribed into cDNA to serve as the sequencing template. Libraries were prepared by immunoSEQ multiplex PCR; TCRdb keeps only in-frame clonotypes and omits some of them. The sample holds approximately 280,000 clones, 58% seen once. Treatment described: oral pan-JAK inhibitor, 5-10 mg twice daily. The sample was CD4+ T cells sorted from blood, taken at week 24, from a patient treated with tofacitinib. These receptors were obtained from a human donor with alopecia areata.

Written as DNA, the CDR3 is TGTGCCAGCAGCGAAGACAGGGCAACGGAGACCCAGTACTTC. Translated, it gives CASSEDRATETQYF. The chain employs TRBV5-4 and TRBJ2-5; 7 nucleotides agree with TRBD1. CDR1 and CDR2 (germline): SGHNT, YYREEE (reference sequence). This CDR3 has 14 residues. V lost 4 bases and J lost 5; bases outside the gene matches: 8.

The J gene is TRBJ2-1, the V gene TRBV28; 14 bases agree with TRBD2. The CDR3 loop spans 16 amino acids. Germline V gene data show CDR1 as MDHEN and CDR2 as SYDVKM. J was trimmed by 8 bases and V by 5 bases; bases with no gene match: 8. CDR3 nucleotides: TGTGCCAGCAGTCTAAGACTAGCGGGGGGGCCGTATGAGCAGTTCTTC. Encoded protein: CASSLRLAGGPYEQFF.

The V and J genes are TRBV28 and TRBJ2-1; tentatively, D is TRBD2 (6 bases). CDR3 length: 15 amino acids. CDR1 is MDHEN and CDR2 is SYDVKM in the germline V gene. Trimming removed 10 bases at V and 0 bases at J, with 16 bases between. The CDR3 loop is CATHSNGGSYNEQFF. DNA for the CDR3: TGTGCCACCCACTCGAACGGGGGCTCCTACAATGAGCAGTTCTTC.

The chain has TRBV29-1 and TRBJ1-2; D is possibly TRBD1 (6 bases). CDR1 SQVTM and CDR2 ANQGSEA come from the germline V gene. Deletions cut 7 bases from V and 8 bases from J, with 17 bases between. The CDR3 runs to 12 residues. CDR3 residues: CSGKQGSGGYTF. CDR3 nucleotides: TGCAGCGGGAAACAGGGTTCGGGGGGCTACACCTTC.

This chain links TRBV10-3 with TRBJ1-1, with TRBD1 identical over 9 bases. J was trimmed by 9 bases and V by 2 bases; bases with no gene match: 10. The CDR3 is 15 residues long. CDR1 and CDR2 from the germline V gene are ENHRY and SYGVKD. The CDR3 DNA sequence: TGTGCCATCAGTGAGGGGACAGGGTTCCGAAACAAAGCTTTCTTT. This sequence encodes CAISEGTGFRNKAFF.

This sequence joins TRBV29-1 and TRBJ1-5; 8 nucleotides line up with TRBD1. The germline V gene has CDR1 SQVTM and CDR2 ANQGSEA. Unmatched junction bases numbered 3, after V lost 7 bases and J lost 1 base. The CDR3 has 13 amino acids. This chain's CDR3 is CSARDRSNQPQHF. The CDR3 nucleotides read TGCAGCGCCCGGGACAGGAGCAATCAGCCCCAGCATTTT.

J is TRBJ2-7 and V is TRBV11-2; TRBD1 matches 8 bases. With V trimmed by 6 bases and J by 5 bases, 9 bases remained unmatched. Germline V gene lookup returns CDR1 SGHAT and CDR2 FQNNGV. This CDR3 spans 14 amino acids. In DNA form, the CDR3 reads TGTGCCAGCAGGTCTCCCCGGACAGGGCACGAGCAGTACTTC. Its protein product is CASRSPRTGHEQYF.

This clone has just a few counts. J is TRBJ1-5 and V is TRBV28, with D unclear. The CDR3 loop spans 14 amino acids. CDR1 is MDHEN, CDR2 SYDVKM, per germline. The V end lost 2 bases, the J end lost 5 bases, and 10 bases lay between the germline ends. As DNA, the CDR3 is TGTGCCAGCAGTTTAGTCGAATTCGATCAGCCCCAGCATTTT. It codes for CASSLVEFDQPQHF.

This clone has a handful of counts. V gene TRBV4-3 combines with J gene TRBJ1-6, with a weak D call TRBD1 (5 bases). With 0 bases removed from V and 7 bases from J, the gap between germline ends came to 13 bases. Germline V gene data show CDR1 as LGHNA and CDR2 as YSLEER. CDR3 length equals 16 residues. The CDR3: CASSQDPPGGNSPLHF. The DNA of the CDR3 is TGCGCCAGCAGCCAAGATCCTCCCGGGGGAAATTCACCCCTCCACTTT.

This clone appeared once. V gene TRBV6-5 combines with J gene TRBJ2-1, with unresolved D. Germline lookup yields CDR1 MNHEY and CDR2 SVGAGI. With 6 bases removed from V and 5 bases from J, the gap between germline ends came to 17 bases. The CDR3 totals 15 residues. CDR3 DNA sequence: TGTGCCAGCAGACCCGGTTTGAATTTTCACAATGAGCAGTTCTTC. This encodes CASRPGLNFHNEQFF.

The gene calls are TRBV28 and TRBJ1-2; D perhaps matches TRBD1 (6 bases). Germline V CDR1 and CDR2: MDHEN, SYDVKM. There are 13 residues in the CDR3. V lost 6 bases to trimming and J lost 4 bases, with 12 bases between them. CDR3 DNA: TGTGCCAGCAGCCTCTCGGGGGCCTATGGCTACACCTTC. Translating it yields CASSLSGAYGYTF.

This clone has only one observation. This rearrangement joins TRBV28 to TRBJ2-6; no clear D. The V and J ends lost 3 bases and 3 bases respectively, with 6 bases between them. In germline, CDR1 is MDHEN, CDR2 SYDVKM. This CDR3 is built from 14 residues. CDR3 amino acids: CASSLSGGANVLTF. The CDR3 nucleotides read TGTGCCAGCAGTTTGTCGGGTGGGGCCAACGTCCTGACTTTC.

V gene TRBV30 combines with J gene TRBJ1-1, with D possibly being TRBD1 (6 bases). This CDR3 spans 13 amino acids. V dropped 4 bases and J dropped 5 bases, with 14 bases sitting between them. Germline V gene sequence: CDR1 GTSNPN, CDR2 SVGIG (reference sequence). The CDR3 region is CAWNAHTGTEAFF. The CDR3 DNA sequence: TGTGCCTGGAACGCACACACAGGGACTGAAGCTTTCTTT.

The chain carries TRBV30 and TRBJ1-6; D uncertain. V gave up 3 bases and J gave up 5 bases, with 8 bases separating them. The CDR3 is 13 amino acids. The germline V gene encodes CDR1 GTSNPN and CDR2 SVGIG (reference sequence). CDR3 DNA sequence: TGTGCCTGGAGACGGCAGAATAATTCACCCCTCCACTTT. This codes for CAWRRQNNSPLHF.

The genes are TRBV5-4 and TRBJ2-3; TRBD1 matches 7 bases. Germline-derived CDR1 and CDR2 are SGHNT and YYREEE (reference sequence). V was pared by 3 bases and J by 4 bases, with 5 bases of the junction left unmatched. This CDR3 is 14 amino acids long. The CDR3 nucleotides read TGTGCCAGCAGCTCCTCCCAGGGGGCAGATACGCAGTATTTT. It translates to CASSSSQGADTQYF.

The chain uses TRBV29-1 and TRBJ2-7; maybe TRBD1 (5 bases). The CDR3 contains 13 residues. The germline V gene has CDR1 SQVTM and CDR2 ANQGSEA. V lost 7 bases and J 3 bases, leaving 16 bases between the germline ends. Here the CDR3 reads CSALPGPGYEQYF. The CDR3 nucleotides read TGCAGCGCCCTGCCAGGGCCCGGCTACGAGCAGTACTTC.

This clone was detected a few times. This chain uses TRBV30 with TRBJ1-1, with D tentatively TRBD1 (6 bases). With 5 bases removed from V and 10 bases from J, the gap between germline ends came to 14 bases. CDR3 length equals 11 residues. The V gene's germline CDR1 is GTSNPN and CDR2 SVGIG (reference sequence). This chain's CDR3 is CAWPLRGRAFF. The DNA of the CDR3 is TGTGCCTGGCCGCTGCGGGGGCGAGCTTTCTTT.

The CDR3 is CASSSLQGALGEQYF. The CDR3 region has the DNA TGTGCCAGCAGTTCACTACAGGGGGCTCTTGGTGAGCAGTACTTC. This chain connects TRBV28 to TRBJ2-7, with 9 bases lining up with TRBD1. The CDR3 spans 15 residues. The V and J ends lost 4 bases and 7 bases, in that order; junction bases with no gene match: 11. The germline V gene encodes CDR1 MDHEN and CDR2 SYDVKM.

V gene TRBV30 combines with J gene TRBJ2-5, with 10 bases aligning to TRBD2. The CDR3 contains 19 residues. Germline V CDR1 and CDR2: GTSNPN, SVGIG (reference sequence). V lost 0 bases to trimming and J lost 5 bases; unmatched junction nucleotides: 18. CDR3 bases: TGTGCCTGGAGTGTACTAGGGCCAGCGGGGGGGAGGTTAGAGGAGACCCAGTACTTC. It specifies CAWSVLGPAGGRLEETQYF.

This chain connects TRBV30 to TRBJ1-2, with a tentative D call TRBD1 (6 bases). V was trimmed by 4 bases and J by 8 bases, leaving 17 bases between them. Germline V lookup: CDR1 GTSNPN, CDR2 SVGIG (reference sequence). CDR3 length: 13 amino acids. The CDR3 spells CAWTRDKGGGYTF. Here the CDR3 DNA reads TGTGCCTGGACTAGGGACAAGGGAGGGGGCTACACCTTC.

The J gene is TRBJ2-3, the V gene TRBV5-1, with 11 positions matching TRBD2. The CDR3 has 16 amino acids. The V gene end was trimmed by 4 bases and the J gene end by 3 bases; junction bases not matched to a gene: 7. Germline CDR1 and CDR2: SGHRS and YFSETQ. The CDR3 region is CASSPPTSGGTDTQYF. CDR3 DNA: TGCGCCAGCAGCCCCCCAACTAGCGGGGGTACAGATACGCAGTATTTT.

The J gene is TRBJ1-5, the V gene TRBV5-1; the D is unclear. This CDR3 has 14 residues. Germline V gene sequence: CDR1 SGHRS, CDR2 YFSETQ. Trimming stripped 4 bases from V and 4 bases from J, with 12 bases between. This CDR3 reads CASSRGGVNQPQHF. The CDR3 region has the DNA TGCGCCAGCAGCCGAGGTGGGGTTAATCAGCCCCAGCATTTT.

In this sample, this clone turned up a few times. This chain uses TRBV5-1 with TRBJ1-2; D is perhaps TRBD1 (5 bases). The CDR3 spans 15 residues. Germline V gene sequence: CDR1 SGHRS, CDR2 YFSETQ. The germline V and J ends were trimmed by 4 bases and 9 bases, with 22 bases remaining between them. This CDR3 reads CASSTRSGAAISYTF. The CDR3, as DNA: TGCGCCAGCAGCACAAGGTCCGGGGCCGCTATTAGCTACACCTTC.

The chain carries TRBV27 and TRBJ2-5; 7 nucleotides line up with TRBD2. This CDR3 contains 13 residues. Germline V gene data show CDR1 as MNHEY and CDR2 as SMNVEV (reference sequence). J gave up 2 bases and V 6 bases, and 3 bases lay outside the gene matches. DNA of the CDR3: TGTGCCAGCAGCCCGGGGGGTCAAGAGACCCAGTACTTC. This translates into CASSPGGQETQYF.

The chain links TRBV9 to TRBJ2-7; D ambiguous. Germline lookup yields CDR1 SGDLS and CDR2 YYNGEE. Trimming took 0 bases from V and 7 from J, leaving 14 bases between them. The CDR3 has 14 amino acids. This CDR3 reads CASSVEVGYSEQYF. CDR3 DNA sequence: TGTGCCAGCAGCGTAGAGGTGGGGTACAGTGAGCAGTACTTC.

The chain employs TRBV4-1 and TRBJ2-4, with D uncertain. In germline, CDR1 is MGHRA, CDR2 YSYEKL. Between the trimmed V and J ends, which lost 0 bases and 8 bases, there was a span of 11 bases. This CDR3 region has 14 residues. For the CDR3, the DNA is TGCGCCAGCAGCCAAGACGAGACACTGGACATTCAGTACTTC. Protein product: CASSQDETLDIQYF.

In this sample, this clone turned up once. The rearrangement links TRBV11-2 to TRBJ2-3; 11 bases agree with TRBD2. The length of the CDR3 is 15 residues. V lost 5 bases, J lost 2 bases, and 3 bases stayed unmatched. Germline loops: CDR1 SGHAT, CDR2 FQNNGV. CDR3 DNA: TGTGCCAGCAGCCCGACTAGCGGGGTCACAGATACGCAGTATTTT. Protein: CASSPTSGVTDTQYF.

V and J are TRBV28 and TRBJ1-5; 9 nucleotides agree with TRBD1. The CDR3 sequence is 18 residues long. Germline assignment: CDR1 MDHEN and CDR2 SYDVKM. Unmatched junction bases numbered 12, after V lost 4 bases and J lost 2 bases. Written as DNA, the CDR3 is TGTGCCAGCAGTTCCGGACAGGGGCTGTCGGTTGGCAATCAGCCCCAGCATTTT. This translates into CASSSGQGLSVGNQPQHF.

The rearrangement joins TRBV28 to TRBJ1-5; D is undetermined. The CDR3 loop spans 15 amino acids. V was shortened by 3 bases and J by 2 bases, with 11 bases between the two germline ends. The V gene's germline CDR1 is MDHEN and CDR2 SYDVKM. The DNA of the CDR3 is TGTGCCAGCAGTTTCATGAGGGAGGGCAATCAGCCCCAGCATTTT. Translated, it gives CASSFMREGNQPQHF.

The rearrangement uses TRBV10-3 and TRBJ2-4, with D possibly matching TRBD1 (6 bases). Trimming took off 10 bases at V and 7 bases at J, with 17 bases between the two ends. This CDR3 spans 13 amino acids. Looked up from germline, CDR1 is ENHRY and CDR2 is SYGVKD. Here the CDR3 DNA reads TGTGCCACAGCCCCACAGGGAGTGAACATTCAGTACTTC. Its translation: CATAPQGVNIQYF.

This sequence joins TRBV2 and TRBJ1-2, with a weak D call TRBD1 (5 bases). Germline CDR1 reads SNHLY; CDR2 reads FYNNEI. The CDR3 sequence is 12 residues long. V lost 7 bases, J lost 3 bases, and 9 bases lay in between. CDR3 sequence: CASNDRDYGYTF. The CDR3 nucleotides are TGTGCCAGCAACGACAGAGACTATGGCTACACCTTC.

The V gene is TRBV4-1, the J gene TRBJ1-2; unclear D gene. The germline V gene has CDR1 MGHRA and CDR2 YSYEKL. Deletions cut 4 bases from V and 2 bases from J, with 11 bases between. The CDR3 length is 14 residues. CDR3 coding DNA: TGCGCCAGCAGCCTCGGAGGGCTCAACTATGGCTACACCTTC. It yields the protein CASSLGGLNYGYTF.